The clone carrying this TCR beta chain has only a few counts. CDR3 length: 13 residues. Trimming stripped 3 bases from V and 7 bases from J, with 10 bases between. This entry comes from a study of blood T cell repertoires in COVID-19. Study-level information: Samples of COVID-19 (acute and convalescent) were obtained from the United States, Italy and Spain. From T cells, B-cell-depleted T cells, or PBMCs came the material, which was cDNA or gDNA.

Original analysis: Amplifying reference gene primers gave estimates of nucleated cell counts. This table comes from immunoSEQ multiplex PCR, and its TCRdb copy is limited to in-frame clones, with some not included. From that table come the V and J calls and clone size; the DNA was used to work out D and trimming. The table has tens of thousands of clones, around four fifths seen once. This chain links TRBV12-3 or TRBV12-4 with TRBJ1-5, with TRBD1 as a possible D gene (6 bases). This TCR came from a man in his fifties or sixties with active COVID-19. Material: peripheral blood. CDR3 residues: CASSFSGAQPQHF. The CDR3 nucleotides read TGTGCCAGCAGTTTTTCAGGGGCGCAGCCCCAGCATTTT.